A selection of T cell receptor beta chains follows, all from one sample in a study of T cells in Graves' hyperthyroidism and ophthalmopathy. TCRdb re-called the multiplex PCR reads through MiXCR, storing one row per CDR3 protein. The table has around 600,000 distinct CDR3 sequences, about 45% seen once. The sample comprised peripheral blood or thyroid tissue (not recorded which). Receptors were obtained from an adult man with Graves' disease, either hyperthyroidism or ophthalmopathy (not recorded which). CDR3s include the opening cysteine and the closing phenylalanine or tryptophan. A D gene is named only where the DNA matches it firmly. Size is omitted from some rows. Given values are once, few, many or a class for expanded clones.

clone_size,v_call,d_call,j_call,cdr3_nt,cdr3_aa
NA,TRBV12-3/TRBV12-4,NA,TRBJ1-2,TGTGCCAGCAGTTTAGGGGGGGGCGATGACTACACCTTC,CASSLGGGDDYTF
NA,TRBV29-1,NA,TRBJ1-6,TGCAGCTTGGCCCGGGCCACCCTCCACTTT,CSLARATLHF
NA,TRBV15,TRBD1,TRBJ2-7,TGTGCCACCAGCATCGGGACAGGGAACTACGAGCAGTACTTC,CATSIGTGNYEQYF
NA,TRBV5-1,TRBD1,TRBJ2-7,TGCGCCAGCAGCCCAACAACAGGGGGCTTGCGGGAGCAGTACTTC,CASSPTTGGLREQYF
many,TRBV7-9,NA,TRBJ1-3,TGTGCCAGCAGCTTAGCGGTATCGAGCTCTGGAAACACCATATATTTT,CASSLAVSSSGNTIYF
NA,TRBV5-5,NA,TRBJ2-5,TGTGCCAGCAGCTTAATGGGCAAGGAGACCCAGTACTTC,CASSLMGKETQYF
NA,TRBV15,NA,TRBJ1-4,TGTGCCACTAAGGCCGGCCTTGGGAGCGAAAAACTGTTTTTT,CATKAGLGSEKLFF
many,TRBV7-8,NA,TRBJ2-6,TGTGCCAGCAGCTTAGCAGAAGGGGCTGGGGCCAACGTCCTGACTTTC,CASSLAEGAGANVLTF
many,TRBV7-2,NA,TRBJ1-6,TGTGCCAGCAGCCCTACCACGGGATCCTATAATTCACCCCTCCACTTT,CASSPTTGSYNSPLHF
few,TRBV5-8,TRBD2,TRBJ2-5,TGTGCCAGCACCCAAAATGGACTAGCGGGGGAGTACTTC,CASTQNGLAGEYF
once,TRBV5-4,NA,TRBJ1-1,TGTGCCAGCAGCAGAGAAGTTCAGGGGATGGGGAACACTGAAGCTTTCTTT,CASSREVQGMGNTEAFF
NA,TRBV7-7,TRBD1,TRBJ1-5,TGCGCCAGCAGCCAAGCCCTCCCCGGGGCAGGGGGGAACAATCAGCCCCAGCATTTT,CASSQALPGAGGNNQPQHF
NA,TRBV29-1,NA,TRBJ1-4,TGCAGCGTTGGGGCAGGGGAATATGAAAAACTGTTTTTT,CSVGAGEYEKLFF
NA,TRBV7-3,TRBD2,TRBJ2-7,TGTGCCAGCAGCGCGGGGGGGGGCATCTACGAGCAGTACTTC,CASSAGGGIYEQYF
NA,TRBV20-1,NA,TRBJ1-1,TGCAGTGCTTTACTGGACAGGAACACTGAAGCTTTCTTT,CSALLDRNTEAFF
many,TRBV13,NA,TRBJ1-2,TGTGCCAGCAGCATCTTGACAGGAGCTAACTATGGCTACACCTTC,CASSILTGANYGYTF
few,TRBV5-1,TRBD1,TRBJ1-3,TGCGCCAGCAGCTCACAGGGGGACGGAAACACCATATATTTT,CASSSQGDGNTIYF
NA,TRBV12-3/TRBV12-4,NA,TRBJ1-2,TGTGCCAGCAGTTTAGCTCCGGGCTCTAACTATGGCTACACCTTC,CASSLAPGSNYGYTF
NA,TRBV25-1,NA,TRBJ1-1,TGTGCCAGCAGTTTATCCTACAGGCCGAACACTGAAGCTTTCTTT,CASSLSYRPNTEAFF
many,TRBV25-1,NA,TRBJ1-4,TGTGCCAGCAGCGATACGAGACGGAATAATGAAAAACTGTTTTTT,CASSDTRRNNEKLFF
NA,TRBV10-3,TRBD2,TRBJ2-7,TGTGCCATCAGGACTAGCGGGCCCCCCTACGAGCAGTACTTC,CAIRTSGPPYEQYF
few,TRBV5-1,NA,TRBJ1-2,TGCGCCAGCAGCTTACCACAGTATCCCTATGGCTACACCTTC,CASSLPQYPYGYTF
many,TRBV7-9,NA,TRBJ1-1,TGTGCCAGCAGCTCAGGGCTGAACACTGAAGCTTTCTTT,CASSSGLNTEAFF
NA,TRBV6-1,TRBD1,TRBJ1-1,TGTGCCAGCGACAGGGCTGGGAACACTGAAGCTTTCTTT,CASDRAGNTEAFF
many,TRBV15,TRBD1,TRBJ1-1,TGTGCCACCAGCCCTTGGACAGGGCTGAACACTGAAGCTTTCTTT,CATSPWTGLNTEAFF
few,TRBV25-1,NA,TRBJ2-6,TGTGCCACCTGGGATGGGGCCAACGTCCTGACTTTC,CATWDGANVLTF
NA,TRBV9,NA,TRBJ1-3,TGTGCCAGCAGCGTAACTACAGGGTACCCTGGAAACACCATATATTTT,CASSVTTGYPGNTIYF
many,TRBV9,TRBD2,TRBJ2-5,TGTGCCAGCAGCGTTGGGACTAGCGGGGCCCAAGAGACCCAGTACTTC,CASSVGTSGAQETQYF
few,TRBV5-5,TRBD1,TRBJ1-5,TGTGCCAGCAGCACAACGGGGACAGTCAATCAGCCCCAGCATTTT,CASSTTGTVNQPQHF
few,TRBV2,NA,TRBJ1-2,TGTGCCAGCATCATCCTTCAAGGGCTAGGAGCTAACTATGGCTACACCTTC,CASIILQGLGANYGYTF
few,TRBV9,NA,TRBJ1-5,TGTGCCAGCAGCGTAGTCCCGAATCAGCCCCAGCATTTT,CASSVVPNQPQHF
NA,TRBV2,TRBD2,TRBJ2-7,TGTGCCAGCAGGGTAGCGGGAGCGGGCTACGAGCAGTACTTC,CASRVAGAGYEQYF
NA,TRBV20-1,TRBD1,TRBJ1-6,TGCAGTGCTCCCGAACTAAACGTCCCGGGACAGGGGTTCGGTTCACCCCTCCACTTT,CSAPELNVPGQGFGSPLHF